The TCR beta chain described here comes from a study of blood T cell repertoires in COVID-19. Turning to the study itself: Italy, Spain and the United States were the sources of the convalescent and acute COVID-19 samples.

Germline CDR1 KGHSH, CDR2 LQKENI. This CDR3 contains 13 residues. Trimming shortened V by 3 bases and J by 3 bases, and 7 bases separated the two germline ends. Repertoires were generated with immunoSEQ multiplex PCR, while TCRdb's copy carries only in-frame clones and drops some. Of approximately 180,000 clones in the sample, 65% to 90% are singletons; the top ten hold less than 5.5%. Participant age was roughly 18 to 100 years, and participants resided in fewer than 30 US areas. Grouping used clinical history reported by participants in a survey and questionnaire. The chain links TRBV18 to TRBJ2-3; D is ambiguous. The sequence derives from a woman aged 60-75 years with acute COVID-19. The sequencing input was PBMCs or T cells enriched from blood (not recorded which). CDR3 loop: CASSPLSTDTQYF. The CDR3 DNA follows: TGTGCCAGCTCACCTCTTTCTACAGATACGCAGTATTTT.